Below are 10 T cell receptor beta chains sequenced from a single sample in a study of T cell repertoires in cytomegalovirus infection. These receptors' antigens are unknown. MiXCR, applied by TCRdb to the reads, yields one record per CDR3 protein. This table holds roughly 350,000 distinct CDR3 sequences, nearly 35% found once. Material: cultured PBMCs, obtained from culture after CMV antigen stimulation. The origin of the receptors is a human donor in good health (CMV status not recorded). Some clones in this sample may be carry-over from other donors' samples.

This chain links TRBV20-1 with TRBJ2-7; 7 bases are shared with TRBD1. The CDR3 contains 12 residues. Germline assignment: CDR1 DFQATT and CDR2 SNEGSKA (reference sequence). CDR3 coding DNA: TGCAGCGGAGACAGGGATGTCTACGAGCAGTACTTC. The encoded protein is CSGDRDVYEQYF.

This clonotype has just a few counts. The V gene is TRBV7-6, the J gene TRBJ2-1; D is unresolved. Trimming shortened V by 5 bases and J by 5 bases, and 16 bases separated the two germline ends. CDR3 length: 15 residues. The germline V gene encodes CDR1 SGHVS and CDR2 FNYEAQ. CDR3 in amino acids: CASSLLSVRDNEQFF. CDR3 sequence (DNA): TGTGCCAGCAGCCTGCTATCAGTCCGCGACAATGAGCAGTTCTTC.

A few counts support this clonotype. The chain uses TRBV27 and TRBJ2-7; D may match TRBD1 or TRBD2 (6 bases each). This CDR3 is built from 13 residues. Germline values: CDR1 MNHEY, CDR2 SMNVEV (reference sequence). The V end lost 6 bases, the J end lost 7 bases, and 16 bases lay between the germline ends. The CDR3 DNA is TGTGCCAGCAGGGCCGGGGGCGAGAGGGAGCAGTACTTC. It encodes CASRAGGEREQYF.

This clonotype has ten or more counts. The chain combines TRBV7-2 with TRBJ2-5; D call uncertain. Trimming took off 5 bases at V and 6 bases at J, with 16 bases between the two ends. Per the germline V gene, CDR1 is SGHTA and CDR2 is FQGNSA. The length of the CDR3 is 14 residues. The CDR3 region has the DNA TGTGCCAGCAGCCCCCGTCAGGCGACAAAGACCCAGTACTTC. Its translation: CASSPRQATKTQYF.

This clonotype was recorded at least ten times. V gene TRBV7-2 combines with J gene TRBJ1-2; TRBD1 might be the D (5 bases). CDR1 and CDR2 (germline): SGHTA, FQGNSA. The CDR3 runs 14 residues. V lost 8 bases and J 8 bases, leaving 21 bases between the germline ends. The CDR3 sequence: CASEAGRRRGGYTF. The CDR3 DNA is TGTGCCAGCGAAGCGGGCAGGCGACGGGGCGGCTACACCTTC.

V gene TRBV12-3 or TRBV12-4 combines with J gene TRBJ2-3, with 11 bases fitting TRBD2. CDR3 length equals 15 residues. V lost 10 bases and J lost 2; bases outside the gene matches: 8. The CDR3 here is CAITSSGRITDTQYF. The DNA of the CDR3 is TGTGCCATCACCTCTAGCGGGAGGATCACAGATACGCAGTATTTT.

This clonotype occurred a few times. This chain joins TRBV7-9 and TRBJ1-2, with a possible D match to TRBD1 (5 bases). The CDR3 has 16 amino acids. V was shortened by 5 bases and J by 2 bases, with 18 bases between the two germline ends. Per the germline V gene, CDR1 is SEHNR and CDR2 is FQNEAQ (reference sequence). Here the CDR3 reads CASSPSGEEANYGYTF. CDR3 sequence (DNA): TGTGCCAGCAGCCCCTCGGGGGAAGAGGCCAACTATGGCTACACCTTC.

The chain combines TRBV6-6 with TRBJ2-2, with a tentative D call TRBD2 (6 bases). With 2 bases removed from V and 4 bases from J, the gap between germline ends came to 11 bases. The CDR3 is made up of 15 amino acids. Germline values: CDR1 MNHNY, CDR2 SVGAGI (reference sequence). This CDR3 reads CASSYPGVATGELFF. In nucleotides, the CDR3 is TGTGCCAGCAGTTACCCGGGGGTGGCCACCGGGGAGCTGTTTTTT.

V gene TRBV19 combines with J gene TRBJ1-5; 9 bases are shared with TRBD1. The J segment lost 5 bases and the V segment lost 3 bases, leaving 5 bases of the junction unmatched. This CDR3 spans 15 amino acids. The germline V gene has CDR1 LNHDA and CDR2 SQIVND (reference sequence). CDR3 sequence reads: CASSMAGQGDQPQHF. In DNA form, the CDR3 reads TGTGCCAGTAGTATGGCGGGACAGGGAGATCAGCCCCAGCATTTT. Variable domain in full (rest from reference TRBV19 and TRBJ1-5): DGGITQSPKYLFRKEGQNVTLSCEQNLNHDAMYWYRQDPGQGLRLIYYSQIVNDFQKGDIAEGYSVSREKKESFPLTVTSAQKNPTAFYLCASSMAGQGDQPQHFGDGTRLSIL.

This clonotype was counted between two and nine times. This rearrangement joins TRBV27 to TRBJ1-6, with 9 bases lining up with TRBD1. The CDR3 extends over 13 amino acids. V was pared by 6 bases and J by 7 bases, with 1 base of the junction left unmatched. CDR1 and CDR2 (germline): MNHEY, SMNVEV (reference sequence). The CDR3 coding sequence is TGTGCCAGCAGAGACAGGGGGAATTCACCCCTCCACTTT. Protein sequence: CASRDRGNSPLHF.